These 24 T cell receptor beta chains originate from one sample sequenced in a study of blood T cell repertoires in COVID-19. TCRdb's copy holds only in-frame clones and misses some; the assay was immunoSEQ multiplex PCR. The sample contains roughly 320,000 clones, 89% of which appear only once. What was sequenced was peripheral blood. Receptor source: a woman aged 25-40 years with COVID-19, enrolled during active disease.

The V gene is TRBV18, the J gene TRBJ2-3, with D tentatively TRBD2 (7 bases). The CDR3 spans 14 residues. CDR1 is KGHSH, CDR2 LQKENI, per germline. The V and J ends lost 4 bases and 5 bases respectively, with 13 bases between them. The CDR3 protein is CASSRGGAGDTQYF. The CDR3 nucleotides are TGTGCCAGCTCACGGGGGGGCGCGGGAGATACGCAGTATTTT. The whole variable domain, remainder taken from reference TRBV18 and TRBJ2-3, is NAGVMQNPRHLVRRRGQEARLRCSPMKGHSHVYWYRQLPEEGLKFMVYLQKENIIDESGMPKERFSAEFPKEGPSILRIQQVVRGDSAAYFCASSRGGAGDTQYFGPGTRLTVL.

This clone came up a few times. This chain uses TRBV3-1 (or the pseudogene TRBV3-2) with TRBJ2-7; TRBD2 agrees at 11 bases. The trim removed 4 bases at V and 6 bases at J, leaving 8 bases unmatched. CDR3 size: 15 residues. Germline V lookup: CDR1 LGHDT, CDR2 YNNKEL (reference sequence). The DNA for the CDR3 is TGTGCCAGCAGCCCGCCTAGCGGGGGGCCTGCCGAGCAGTACTTC. It specifies CASSPPSGGPAEQYF.

This clone was observed a single time. This sequence joins TRBV19 and TRBJ1-5, with 9 bases fitting TRBD1. The germline gives CDR1 LNHDA, CDR2 SQIVND (reference sequence). This CDR3 contains 13 residues. With V trimmed by 5 bases and J by 9 bases, 5 bases remained unmatched. The DNA of the CDR3 is TGTGCCAGTAGTGCGGACAGGGGAACGCCCCAGCATTTT. Translated: CASSADRGTPQHF.

This chain connects TRBV7-8 to TRBJ1-3; TRBD1 might be the D (6 bases). The CDR3 has 17 amino acids. Germline CDR1 reads SGHVS; CDR2 reads FQNEAQ. The V end lost 5 bases, the J end lost 2 bases, and 19 bases lay between the germline ends. CDR3 sequence (DNA): TGTGCCAGCAGCACCTCAGGGGCGAGCTTTCCTGGAAACACCATATATTTT. Encoded protein: CASSTSGASFPGNTIYF.

V usage is TRBV19 and J usage is TRBJ2-1, with 10 positions matching TRBD1. CDR1 and CDR2 (germline): LNHDA, SQIVND (reference sequence). Trimming at V came to 5 bases and at J to 7 bases, leaving 8 bases not matched to a gene. The CDR3 has 15 residues. The CDR3 DNA reads TGTGCCAGTAGTCCCGGGACAGGGGAGGTTAATGAGCAGTTCTTC. This encodes CASSPGTGEVNEQFF. Full variable domain (outside the CDR3, taken from reference TRBV19 and TRBJ2-1): DGGITQSPKYLFRKEGQNVTLSCEQNLNHDAMYWYRQDPGQGLRLIYYSQIVNDFQKGDIAEGYSVSREKKESFPLTVTSAQKNPTAFYLCASSPGTGEVNEQFFGPGTRLTVL.

The chain recombines TRBV30 with TRBJ2-2, with 7 bases aligning to TRBD1. Trimming cost V 7 bases and J 6 bases; bases outside gene matches: 2. There are 11 residues in the CDR3. In germline, CDR1 is GTSNPN, CDR2 SVGIG (reference sequence). CDR3 in DNA: TGTGCCTTGGGACAGTCCGGGGAGCTGTTTTTT. Its translation: CALGQSGELFF.

This clone occurred once. This chain connects TRBV6-5 to TRBJ1-5; TRBD1 is a possible D gene (6 bases). The CDR3 runs to 14 residues. The germline V gene encodes CDR1 MNHEY and CDR2 SVGAGI. Between the trimmed V and J ends, which lost 7 bases and 6 bases, there was a span of 16 bases. The CDR3 here is CASNLSGVSQPQHF. The CDR3 coding sequence is TGTGCCAGCAATTTATCAGGGGTGAGTCAGCCCCAGCATTTT.

The chain recombines TRBV7-9 with TRBJ2-1, with 12 bases fitting TRBD2. The V gene's germline CDR1 is SEHNR and CDR2 FQNEAQ (reference sequence). V shed 4 bases, J shed 5 bases, and the junction held 3 bases outside the gene matches. This CDR3 contains 15 residues. This chain's CDR3 is CASSSWTSGDNEQFF. As DNA, the CDR3 is TGTGCCAGCAGCTCCTGGACTAGCGGGGACAATGAGCAGTTCTTC.

The chain uses TRBV28 and TRBJ1-2, with D uncertain. This CDR3 is 16 amino acids long. The V end lost 4 bases, the J end lost 2 bases, and 17 bases lay between the germline ends. The V gene's germline CDR1 is MDHEN and CDR2 SYDVKM. In DNA form, the CDR3 reads TGTGCCAGCAGTTCCCCACAGTCCGCCGGAAACTATGGCTACACCTTC. Its protein is CASSSPQSAGNYGYTF.

The chain recombines TRBV3-1 (or the pseudogene TRBV3-2) with TRBJ2-7, with a possible D match to TRBD1 (7 bases). V lost 1 base and J lost 10, with 11 bases in between. The length of the CDR3 is 12 residues. From germline, CDR1 is LGHDT and CDR2 YNNKEL (reference sequence). The CDR3: CASSQAGDSQYV. DNA of the CDR3: TGTGCCAGCAGCCAAGCGGGGGACAGCCAGTACGTC.

This chain joins TRBV2 and TRBJ1-4; D gene unclear. This CDR3 has 15 amino acids. V was clipped by 6 bases and J by 2 bases, with 13 bases between them. Germline CDR1 SNHLY, CDR2 FYNNEI. CDR3: CASSAPGITNEKLFF. For the CDR3, the DNA is TGTGCCAGCAGCGCGCCCGGGATCACTAATGAAAAACTGTTTTTT.

The V and J genes are TRBV3-1 (or the pseudogene TRBV3-2) and TRBJ1-1, with D uncertain. The germline V gene encodes CDR1 LGHDT and CDR2 YNNKEL (reference sequence). There are 14 residues in the CDR3. The ends were cut back, 2 bases at V and 0 bases at J, with 7 bases in the middle. The CDR3 region has the DNA TGTGCCAGCAGCCAACCCGGGGTGAACACTGAAGCTTTCTTT. Its protein is CASSQPGVNTEAFF.

The chain couples TRBV14 to TRBJ1-4; a possible D gene is TRBD1 (6 bases). Germline loops: CDR1 SGHDN, CDR2 FVKESK. The CDR3 loop spans 15 amino acids. V lost 5 bases to trimming and J lost 8 bases, with 18 bases between them. The CDR3 bases are TGTGCCAGCAGCTACGGGACATCGATCGGGGAAAAACTGTTTTTT. It codes for CASSYGTSIGEKLFF.

The chain has TRBV19 and TRBJ2-3; 8 bases line up with TRBD2. Germline CDR1 reads LNHDA; CDR2 reads SQIVND (reference sequence). The length of the CDR3 is 13 residues. Germline trimming cut 6 bases from V and 5 bases from J; bases unmatched to any gene: 4. The CDR3 protein is CASSGGAQDTQYF. DNA of the CDR3: TGTGCCAGTAGCGGGGGGGCCCAAGATACGCAGTATTTT.

As concerns this clone: The junction shows a germline mismatch at one end, possibly a read error. This sequence joins TRBV7-7 and TRBJ2-1; 8 bases match TRBD1. This CDR3 has 17 residues. Germline CDR1 and CDR2: SSHAT and FNYEAQ (reference sequence). CDR3 DNA sequence: TGTGCTAGCAGCTTTTCCCCTGACAGGGGCGGGCTGGATGAGCAGTTCTTC. Its protein is CASSFSPDRGGLDEQFF. The complete variable domain, with remaining parts taken from reference TRBV7-7 and TRBJ2-1, reads GAGVSQSPRYKVTKRGQDVTLRCDPISSHATLYWYQQALGQGPEFLTYFNYEAQPDKSGLPSDRFSAERPEGSISTLTIQRTEQRDSAMYRCASSFSPDRGGLDEQFFGPGTRLTVL.

The chain links TRBV19 to TRBJ2-7; 9 positions match TRBD1. The CDR3 runs 13 residues. Germline CDR1 is LNHDA and CDR2 is SQIVND (reference sequence). V lost 3 bases, J lost 7 bases, and 4 bases stayed unmatched. CDR3 region: CASSMGTGQEQYV. In nucleotides, the CDR3 is TGTGCCAGTAGTATGGGGACAGGGCAAGAGCAGTACGTC.

The J gene is TRBJ2-5, the V gene TRBV7-2, with D unclear. The CDR3 loop spans 15 amino acids. V was shortened by 5 bases and J by 5 bases, with 18 bases between the two germline ends. Germline CDR1 reads SGHTA; CDR2 reads FQGNSA. CDR3 in DNA: TGTGCCAGCAGCCCAACGGCTTTCATGAGGGAGACCCAGTACTTC. Translation: CASSPTAFMRETQYF.

The chain combines TRBV23-1 with TRBJ1-1; 8 positions match TRBD1. TRBV23-1 falls under the ORF class, with uncertain function. CDR3 size: 16 residues. V was pared by 6 bases and J by 0 bases, with 9 bases of the junction left unmatched. The CDR3 bases are TGCGCCAGCAGCCCAGGGACAGGTTACATGAACACTGAAGCTTTCTTT. This translates into CASSPGTGYMNTEAFF.

The chain links TRBV18 to TRBJ1-2; 7 nucleotides agree with TRBD1. The length of the CDR3 is 14 residues. After removal of 0 bases from V and 5 bases from J, the junction contained 3 bases not matched to a gene. Germline values: CDR1 KGHSH, CDR2 LQKENI. In DNA form, the CDR3 reads TGTGCCAGCTCACCACCTGAGGGGGCGTATGGCTACACCTTC. Translating it yields CASSPPEGAYGYTF.

The rearrangement links TRBV7-2 to TRBJ2-3; 7 positions match TRBD1. V lost 5 bases and J lost 1; bases outside the gene matches: 3. Germline V gives CDR1 SGHTA, CDR2 FQGNSA. The CDR3 has 14 amino acids. The CDR3 sequence is CASSITGGTDTQYF. CDR3 DNA sequence: TGTGCCAGCAGCATAACAGGGGGCACAGATACGCAGTATTTT.

V is TRBV5-4 and J is TRBJ1-2, with 9 nucleotides matching TRBD1. Germline V gene sequence: CDR1 SGHNT, CDR2 YYREEE (reference sequence). V lost 7 bases, J lost 4 bases, and 5 bases stayed unmatched. The CDR3 is 13 residues long. The CDR3 sequence is CASRPGQGYGYTF. Written as DNA, the CDR3 is TGTGCCAGCCGTCCGGGACAGGGCTATGGCTACACCTTC.

The chain carries TRBV7-3 and TRBJ1-5; D might be TRBD1 (5 bases). V was cut by 9 bases and J by 6 bases, with 6 bases left in between. Germline CDR1 reads SGHTA; CDR2 reads FQGTGA. CDR3 length: 10 amino acids. CDR3 region: CARQGQPQHF. CDR3 in DNA: TGTGCCAGGCAGGGTCAGCCCCAGCATTTT.

The genes are TRBV19 and TRBJ1-5, with 7 nucleotides matching TRBD1. After removal of 6 bases from V and 2 bases from J, the junction contained 7 bases not matched to a gene. Per germline, CDR1 LNHDA and CDR2 SQIVND (reference sequence). CDR3 length: 15 amino acids. CDR3 in DNA: TGTGCCAGTAGCCTAGACAGGGAACGCAATCAGCCCCAGCATTTT. This codes for CASSLDRERNQPQHF.

This chain connects TRBV28 to TRBJ1-2, with TRBD1 as a possible D gene (5 bases). Germline CDR1 MDHEN, CDR2 SYDVKM. V was pared by 6 bases and J by 6 bases, with 11 bases between. This CDR3 is built from 12 residues. This CDR3 reads CASRSGGDGYTF. CDR3 in DNA: TGTGCCAGCAGATCCGGGGGGGATGGCTACACCTTC.